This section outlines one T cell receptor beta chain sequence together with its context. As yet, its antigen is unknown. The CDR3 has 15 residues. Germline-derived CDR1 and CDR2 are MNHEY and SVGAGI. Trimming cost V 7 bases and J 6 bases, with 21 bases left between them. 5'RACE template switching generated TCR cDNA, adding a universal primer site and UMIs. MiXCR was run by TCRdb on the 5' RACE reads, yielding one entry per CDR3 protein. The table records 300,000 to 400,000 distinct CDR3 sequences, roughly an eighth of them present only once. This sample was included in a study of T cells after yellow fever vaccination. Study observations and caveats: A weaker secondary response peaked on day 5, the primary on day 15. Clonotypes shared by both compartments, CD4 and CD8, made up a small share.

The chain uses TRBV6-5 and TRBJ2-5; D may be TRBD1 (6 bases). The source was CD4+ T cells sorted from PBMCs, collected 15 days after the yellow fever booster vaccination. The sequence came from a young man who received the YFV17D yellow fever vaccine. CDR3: CASTRTASSLKTQYF. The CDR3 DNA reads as TGTGCCAGCACACGGACAGCCAGCAGTCTAAAGACCCAGTACTTC.